The 23 T cell receptor beta chains listed next were all sequenced from one sample in a study of T-cell reconstitution after alpha-beta-depleted transplantation in children. The authors prepared the TCRbeta library with unique molecular identifiers. In TCRdb, the PCR reads were re-called with MiXCR into one record per CDR3 protein. Here the sample spans some 550,000 distinct CDR3 sequences, about 21% being singletons. The source material was PBMCs, mostly from graft donor cells, sampled 360 days after TCRalphabeta/CD19-depleted stem cell transplant. Receptor source: a boy younger than two who had a stem cell transplant for acute myeloid leukemia, so the T cells may come from the graft donor.

CDR3 residues: CASSYSWGTASDTQYF. The CDR3 DNA reads as TGTGCCAGCAGTTACTCCTGGGGGACAGCCTCAGATACGCAGTATTTT. The V call is TRBV6-5, the J call TRBJ2-3; 7 bases fit TRBD1. Trimming at V came to 0 bases and at J to 4 bases, leaving 7 bases not matched to a gene. In germline, CDR1 is MNHEY, CDR2 SVGAGI. The CDR3 runs 16 residues.

This clonotype has a handful of counts. CDR3 coding DNA: TGCGCCAGCAGGATGGGGTCTACTCAAGAGACCCAGTACTTC. Its protein product is CASRMGSTQETQYF. V usage is TRBV5-1 and J usage is TRBJ2-5; D gene uncertain. The V end lost 5 bases, the J end lost 2 bases, and 13 bases lay between the germline ends. Per the germline V gene, CDR1 is SGHRS and CDR2 is YFSETQ. This CDR3 comprises 14 residues.

This clonotype was seen many times. V usage is TRBV24-1 and J usage is TRBJ1-1; possible D gene TRBD1, 6 bases. In germline, CDR1 is KGHDR, CDR2 SFDVKD. This CDR3 is built from 15 residues. The V gene lost 2 bases and the J gene lost 0 bases, with 9 bases spanning the gap. CDR3 DNA sequence: TGTGCCACCAGTGATTCAGGGGATCTGAACACTGAAGCTTTCTTT. Amino acids: CATSDSGDLNTEAFF.

This clonotype was counted once. The V and J genes are TRBV2 and TRBJ2-5, with 9 bases aligning to TRBD2. In germline, CDR1 is SNHLY, CDR2 FYNNEI. CDR3 length equals 15 residues. J was trimmed by 4 bases and V by 4 bases; bases with no gene match: 7. CDR3 DNA: TGTGCCAGCAGTGGAGTGGCGGGGGGGCGAGAGACCCAGTACTTC. Translated, it gives CASSGVAGGRETQYF.

The chain employs TRBV12-3 or TRBV12-4 and TRBJ2-2; a possible D gene is TRBD1 (5 bases). Trimming pared 8 bases from V and 6 bases from J, leaving 13 bases between. The CDR3 is 13 amino acids. CDR3 DNA: TGTGCCAGCTTAGACCCCAGGGCCGGGGAGCTGTTTTTT. Protein sequence: CASLDPRAGELFF.

This clonotype occurred many times. The CDR3 sequence is CSARERADTQYF. The CDR3 DNA reads as TGCAGTGCTAGAGAGAGGGCAGATACGCAGTATTTT. The chain joins TRBV20-1 to TRBJ2-3; TRBD2 is a possible D gene (5 bases). Germline V lookup: CDR1 DFQATT, CDR2 SNEGSKA (reference sequence). The CDR3 has 12 residues. The germline V and J ends were trimmed by 0 bases and 4 bases, with 5 bases remaining between them.

This clonotype was detected many times. The chain uses TRBV7-2 and TRBJ2-7; possible D gene TRBD1, 7 bases. Germline CDR1 is SGHTA and CDR2 is FQGNSA. This CDR3 has 14 amino acids. V lost 7 bases and J 4 bases, leaving 17 bases between the germline ends. CDR3 region: CASTQQGGSYEQYF. The CDR3 nucleotides are TGTGCCAGCACCCAGCAGGGGGGTTCGTACGAGCAGTACTTC.

The J gene is TRBJ2-1, the V gene TRBV6-2 or TRBV6-3, with 12 nucleotides matching TRBD2. CDR3 length equals 19 residues. The junction had 9 bases not matched to a gene; V was cut back by 2 bases and J by 1 base. CDR1 is MNHEY and CDR2 is SVGEGT in the germline V gene. The CDR3 is CASSYGLAGGLASYNEQFF. CDR3 bases: TGTGCCAGCAGTTACGGCCTAGCGGGGGGGCTAGCTTCCTACAATGAGCAGTTCTTC.

V gene TRBV10-2 combines with J gene TRBJ1-2; 7 positions match TRBD1. Germline CDR1 reads WSHSY; CDR2 reads SAAADI. With V trimmed by 10 bases and J by 2 bases, 4 bases remained unmatched. The CDR3 runs to 12 residues. The CDR3 region has the DNA TGCGCCATCCAGGGACAGAACTATGGCTACACCTTC. Translated: CAIQGQNYGYTF.

This clonotype was counted many times. This chain uses TRBV4-1 with TRBJ2-6; D is ambiguous. Germline V gene lookup returns CDR1 MGHRA and CDR2 YSYEKL. Trimming removed 4 bases from V and 2 bases from J, with 9 bases in between. The CDR3 covers 15 residues. CDR3 in DNA: TGCGCCAGCAGCCCACAGCACGCTGGGGCCAACGTCCTGACTTTC. It specifies CASSPQHAGANVLTF.

The gene calls are TRBV28 and TRBJ1-2; D unresolved. The CDR3 is 12 amino acids. V was cut by 7 bases and J by 5 bases, with 11 bases left in between. CDR1 is MDHEN and CDR2 is SYDVKM in the germline V gene. The CDR3 DNA sequence: TGTGCCAGCACTGGGGATGGGTATGGCTACACCTTC. It translates to CASTGDGYGYTF.

The chain links TRBV6-2 or TRBV6-3 to TRBJ2-7; TRBD1 might be the D (5 bases). This CDR3 region has 13 residues. The ends were cut back, 4 bases at V and 4 bases at J, with 11 bases in the middle. CDR1 MNHEY and CDR2 SVGEGT come from the germline V gene. CDR3 sequence reads: CASSFAGQYEQYF. The CDR3 DNA follows: TGTGCCAGCAGTTTCGCAGGGCAGTACGAGCAGTACTTC.

The chain joins TRBV20-1 to TRBJ1-5; possibly TRBD1 for D (5 bases). Trimming shortened V by 5 bases and J by 1 base, and 18 bases separated the two germline ends. This CDR3 contains 16 residues. Germline CDR1 reads DFQATT; CDR2 reads SNEGSKA (reference sequence). The chain's CDR3 is CSAQRRGHHSNQPQHF. The CDR3 DNA is TGCAGTGCTCAGAGGAGAGGACACCACAGCAATCAGCCCCAGCATTTT.

Many counts were recorded for this clonotype. This chain joins TRBV7-2 and TRBJ2-5, with 9 positions matching TRBD2. Germline values: CDR1 SGHTA, CDR2 FQGNSA. The CDR3 contains 14 residues. The V segment lost 2 bases and the J segment 5 bases; nucleotides outside the gene matches: 3. CDR3 protein: CASSLQSGGETQYF. For the CDR3, the DNA is TGTGCCAGCAGCTTACAGAGCGGGGGGGAGACCCAGTACTTC.

This chain joins TRBV20-1 and TRBJ2-5; possibly TRBD2 for D (6 bases). V was pared by 3 bases and J by 3 bases, with 23 bases between. In germline, CDR1 is DFQATT, CDR2 SNEGSKA (reference sequence). The CDR3 runs 17 residues. The CDR3 DNA follows: TGCAGTGCTAGCGTAGAGCGGGCGACCCTGGTGGAAGAGACCCAGTACTTC. Translation gives CSASVERATLVEETQYF.

This clonotype was observed many times. The gene calls are TRBV4-1 and TRBJ2-1; 10 bases match TRBD2. The CDR3 is 17 amino acids. Germline-derived CDR1 and CDR2 are MGHRA and YSYEKL. V was pared by 1 base and J by 5 bases, with 8 bases of the junction left unmatched. The CDR3 region has the DNA TGCGCCAGCAGCCAAGTTCTAGCGGGGGTTATGAACAATGAGCAGTTCTTC. This sequence encodes CASSQVLAGVMNNEQFF.

This clonotype was seen at least ten times. The chain joins TRBV28 to TRBJ1-5; 9 positions agree with TRBD1. In germline, CDR1 is MDHEN, CDR2 SYDVKM. The CDR3 spans 14 residues. The trim removed 5 bases at V and 7 bases at J, leaving 6 bases unmatched. The CDR3 sequence is CASSPQGARQPQHF. In DNA form, the CDR3 reads TGTGCCAGCAGTCCACAGGGGGCAAGGCAGCCCCAGCATTTT.

The chain uses TRBV7-9 and TRBJ2-3, with D hard to call. There are 17 residues in the CDR3. Trimming took 3 bases from V and 0 from J, leaving 16 bases between them. Germline lookup yields CDR1 SEHNR and CDR2 FQNEAQ (reference sequence). This CDR3 is CASSLDRRADSTDTQYF. The CDR3 DNA is TGTGCCAGCAGCTTGGACCGCCGGGCCGATAGCACAGATACGCAGTATTTT. Combining the CDR3 with reference TRBV7-9 and TRBJ2-3 gives the whole variable domain DTGVSQNPRHKITKRGQNVTFRCDPISEHNRLYWYRQTLGQGPEFLTYFQNEAQLEKSRLLSDRFSAERPKGSFSTLEIQRTEQGDSAMYLCASSLDRRADSTDTQYFGPGTRLTVL.

This clonotype was seen only a few times. CDR3 region: CASSLQVDVYPEQYF. The CDR3 DNA reads TGTGCCAGCAGTTTGCAGGTGGACGTTTATCCGGAGCAGTACTTC. The chain couples TRBV12-3 or TRBV12-4 to TRBJ2-7; D uncertain. Trimming removed 3 bases at V and 7 bases at J, with 19 bases between. This CDR3 is 15 amino acids long.

In its sample, this clonotype was seen a few times. This chain links TRBV20-1 with TRBJ2-1; 11 nucleotides line up with TRBD2. V trimming: 4 bases; J trimming: 8 bases; junction bases outside the gene matches: 7. The CDR3 sequence is 14 residues long. In germline, CDR1 is DFQATT, CDR2 SNEGSKA (reference sequence). CDR3 protein: CSATSGLAGYEQFF. The CDR3 DNA is TGCAGTGCTACCTCAGGACTAGCGGGCTATGAGCAGTTCTTC.

This sequence joins TRBV12-3 or TRBV12-4 and TRBJ2-7, with 9 bases aligning to TRBD1. The CDR3 is 13 residues long. The ends lost 10 bases at V and 4 bases at J; junction bases unmatched: 8. CDR3 loop: CATAGTGTYEQYF. The DNA for the CDR3 is TGTGCCACAGCTGGGACAGGGACTTACGAGCAGTACTTC.

This clonotype has only a few counts. One end of the junction varies from germline; a read error may be responsible. This rearrangement joins TRBV5-1 to TRBJ1-1; D is undetermined. CDR1 and CDR2 (germline): SGHRS, YFSETQ. The CDR3 loop spans 12 amino acids. CDR3 sequence: CASTLGGTEAFF. The CDR3 bases are TGCGCCAGCACCTTGGGAGGGACTGAAGCTTTCTTT.

This clonotype was observed a few times. The rearrangement links TRBV4-1 to TRBJ1-1; D unresolved. V was cut by 0 bases and J by 2 bases, with 13 bases left in between. The CDR3 runs 16 residues. Germline V gene data show CDR1 as MGHRA and CDR2 as YSYEKL. As DNA, the CDR3 is TGCGCCAGCAGCCAAGATCTTAAATCACTAAACACTGAAGCTTTCTTT. As protein: CASSQDLKSLNTEAFF.